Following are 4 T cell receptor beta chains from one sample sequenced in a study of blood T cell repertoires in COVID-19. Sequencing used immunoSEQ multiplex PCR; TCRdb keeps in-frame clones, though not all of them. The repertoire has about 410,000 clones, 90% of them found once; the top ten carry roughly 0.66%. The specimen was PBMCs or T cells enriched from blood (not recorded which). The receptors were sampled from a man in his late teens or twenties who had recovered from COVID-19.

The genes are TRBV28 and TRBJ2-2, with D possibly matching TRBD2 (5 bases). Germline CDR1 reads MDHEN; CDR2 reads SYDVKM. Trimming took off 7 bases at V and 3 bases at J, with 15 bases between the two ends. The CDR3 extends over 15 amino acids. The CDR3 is CASNDRGVDTGELFF. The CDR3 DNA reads TGTGCCAGCAACGATCGGGGAGTGGACACCGGGGAGCTGTTTTTT.

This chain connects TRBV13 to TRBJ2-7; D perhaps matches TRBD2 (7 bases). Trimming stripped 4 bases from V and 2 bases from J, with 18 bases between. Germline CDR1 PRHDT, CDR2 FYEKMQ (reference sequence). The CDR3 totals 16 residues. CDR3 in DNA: TGTGCCAGCAGCTCTTCGGAGGGGGAGGGAGCCTACGAGCAGTACTTC. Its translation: CASSSSEGEGAYEQYF.

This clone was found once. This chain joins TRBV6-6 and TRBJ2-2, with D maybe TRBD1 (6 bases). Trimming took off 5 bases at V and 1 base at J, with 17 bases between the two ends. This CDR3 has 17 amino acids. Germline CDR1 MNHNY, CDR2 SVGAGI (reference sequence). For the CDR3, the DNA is TGTGCCAGCAGTCCCCACTTGACAGGAGTGAACACCGGGGAGCTGTTTTTT. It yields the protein CASSPHLTGVNTGELFF.

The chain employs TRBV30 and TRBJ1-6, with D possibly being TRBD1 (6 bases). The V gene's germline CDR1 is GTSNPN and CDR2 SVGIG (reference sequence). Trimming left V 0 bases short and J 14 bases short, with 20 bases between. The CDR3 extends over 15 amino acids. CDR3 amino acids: CAWSVQDRPFSALHF. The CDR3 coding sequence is TGTGCCTGGAGTGTACAGGACAGACCATTTTCGGCCCTCCACTTT.